These 18 T cell receptor beta chains were all obtained from the same sample, sequenced in a study of blood T cell repertoires in COVID-19. The protocol was immunoSEQ multiplex PCR, while the TCRdb copy is restricted to in-frame clones and leaves out a portion. This table has 300,000 to 350,000 clones, roughly nine tenths appearing once. The specimen sequenced was peripheral blood. The origin of the receptors is a man in his late teens or twenties with active or convalescent COVID-19.

The rearrangement uses TRBV7-9 and TRBJ2-3; D is undetermined. The germline V gene encodes CDR1 SEHNR and CDR2 FQNEAQ (reference sequence). The CDR3 covers 14 residues. The V gene lost 2 bases and the J gene lost 4 bases, with 10 bases spanning the gap. The CDR3, as DNA: TGTGCCAGCAGCTTAATTCCCTTTCCAGATACGCAGTATTTT. It encodes CASSLIPFPDTQYF.

This clone was seen once. The gene calls are TRBV5-1 and TRBJ1-1; D ambiguous. CDR1 is SGHRS and CDR2 is YFSETQ in the germline V gene. The CDR3 has 14 amino acids. V was trimmed by 0 bases and J by 4 bases, leaving 10 bases between them. CDR3 DNA sequence: TGCGCCAGCAGCTTGGAGGGCCGGGGCACTGAAGCTTTCTTT. It is translated as CASSLEGRGTEAFF.

The chain employs TRBV6-6 and TRBJ2-1, with 11 bases matching TRBD2. V was clipped by 6 bases and J by 7 bases; unmatched bases: 2. The germline gives CDR1 MNHNY, CDR2 SVGAGI (reference sequence). The CDR3 runs to 13 residues. The DNA for the CDR3 is TGTGCCAGCAGACTAGCGGGAGCTAATGAGCAGTTCTTC. Its protein is CASRLAGANEQFF.

There are a few counts of this clone. The genes are TRBV9 and TRBJ2-3; D remains unclear. There are 14 residues in the CDR3. V lost 0 bases and J lost 6, with 11 bases in between. The germline V gene has CDR1 SGDLS and CDR2 YYNGEE. CDR3 nucleotides: TGTGCCAGCAGCGTAGATCTAGGAACGGATACGCAGTATTTT. Its protein is CASSVDLGTDTQYF.

The gene calls are TRBV3-1 (or the pseudogene TRBV3-2) and TRBJ1-5; D uncertain. Germline V lookup: CDR1 LGHDT, CDR2 YNNKEL (reference sequence). This CDR3 spans 16 amino acids. V lost 5 bases and J lost 4, with 18 bases in between. In DNA, the CDR3 is TGTGCCAGCAGCTACAAGCTTAGGAGGAGGAATCAGCCCCAGCATTTT. Residues: CASSYKLRRRNQPQHF.

The chain recombines TRBV5-1 with TRBJ1-1; D not resolved. Germline values: CDR1 SGHRS, CDR2 YFSETQ. The CDR3 is 15 amino acids. Trimming removed 4 bases at V and 0 bases at J, with 13 bases between. Here the CDR3 DNA reads TGCGCCAGCAGCCGAGGAGGAATCATGAACACTGAAGCTTTCTTT. Encoded protein: CASSRGGIMNTEAFF.

The J gene is TRBJ2-3, the V gene TRBV3-1 (or the pseudogene TRBV3-2), with 7 bases fitting TRBD2. From germline, CDR1 is LGHDT and CDR2 YNNKEL (reference sequence). This CDR3 is built from 17 residues. The V and J ends lost 2 bases and 2 bases, in that order; junction bases with no gene match: 10. CDR3 loop: CASSQPPLADNTDTQYF. In DNA form, the CDR3 reads TGTGCCAGCAGCCAACCACCTCTAGCGGACAACACAGATACGCAGTATTTT.

About this clone itself: Within the sample, other DNA sequences also encode this same CDR3. The V and J genes are TRBV6-5 and TRBJ2-7; 7 bases map to TRBD1. Losses at the gene ends were 0 bases for V and 6 bases for J; bases not matched to a gene: 5. Germline lookup yields CDR1 MNHEY and CDR2 SVGAGI. The CDR3 consists of 14 residues. The CDR3 DNA sequence: TGTGCCAGCAGTTACTCGCGAGGGGGCGGCGAGCAGTACTTC. Translating gives CASSYSRGGGEQYF.

This rearrangement joins TRBV18 to TRBJ2-7; TRBD1 aligns across 8 bases. With V trimmed by 5 bases and J by 3 bases, 6 bases remained unmatched. The CDR3 extends over 14 amino acids. Germline assignment: CDR1 KGHSH and CDR2 LQKENI. The CDR3 region is CASSKQGGDYEQYF. The DNA of the CDR3 is TGTGCCAGCTCAAAACAGGGGGGCGACTACGAGCAGTACTTC.

Only one count was recorded for this clone. The rearrangement uses TRBV27 and TRBJ1-5; 9 bases fit TRBD1. Trimming took 1 base from V and 3 from J; bases not matched to a gene: 4. The CDR3 length is 16 residues. Per germline, CDR1 MNHEY and CDR2 SMNVEV (reference sequence). The CDR3 sequence: CASSLLGQGNNQPQHF. The CDR3 nucleotides are TGTGCCAGCAGTTTATTGGGACAGGGCAACAATCAGCCCCAGCATTTT.

Relative to its sample, this clone is medium-sized. V and J are TRBV10-1 and TRBJ2-4, with TRBD1 as a possible D gene (6 bases). The length of the CDR3 is 10 residues. Between the trimmed V and J ends, which lost 8 bases and 7 bases, there was a span of 6 bases. CDR1 and CDR2 (germline): WNHNN, SYGVQD (reference sequence). This CDR3 is CASDRNIQYF. CDR3 in DNA: TGCGCCAGCGACAGGAACATTCAGTACTTC.

The J gene is TRBJ2-3, the V gene TRBV5-4; possibly TRBD2 for D (6 bases). V lost 0 bases and J 4 bases, leaving 12 bases between the germline ends. The CDR3 is 15 amino acids. The germline V gene encodes CDR1 SGHNT and CDR2 YYREEE (reference sequence). DNA of the CDR3: TGTGCCAGCAGCTTGGCTGGGGGGTCTTCAGATACGCAGTATTTT. Translating gives CASSLAGGSSDTQYF.

The chain links TRBV9 to TRBJ2-2; TRBD2 matches 9 bases. CDR3 length: 14 residues. V lost 10 bases and J lost 5; bases outside the gene matches: 9. Germline values: CDR1 SGDLS, CDR2 YYNGEE. The CDR3 DNA reads TGTGCCCCATGGGCGGGGGGGAAGACCGGGGAGCTGTTTTTT. It yields the protein CAPWAGGKTGELFF.

The chain recombines TRBV5-1 with TRBJ2-5; 7 bases agree with TRBD1. V dropped 2 bases and J dropped 5; count of bases not matched to a gene: 0. The CDR3 is made up of 12 amino acids. Germline V CDR1 and CDR2: SGHRS, YFSETQ. The CDR3: CASSLQGETQYF. The CDR3 DNA follows: TGCGCCAGCAGCTTACAGGGGGAGACCCAGTACTTC.

The chain joins TRBV20-1 to TRBJ1-1; D remains unclear. Deletions cut 1 base from V and 10 bases from J, with 10 bases between. Germline CDR1 reads DFQATT; CDR2 reads SNEGSKA (reference sequence). The CDR3 runs 11 residues. In nucleotides, the CDR3 is TGCAGTGCTAGAGCGGGGATTATAGCTTTCTTT. This translates into CSARAGIIAFF.

The chain joins TRBV27 to TRBJ1-2, with D unresolved. The CDR3 runs 14 residues. V lost 7 bases, J lost 7 bases, and 19 bases lay in between. Germline loops: CDR1 MNHEY, CDR2 SMNVEV (reference sequence). The CDR3 loop is CASKYSPLVTGYTF. The CDR3 DNA sequence: TGTGCCAGCAAGTACTCCCCGCTGGTAACTGGCTACACCTTC.

The J gene is TRBJ2-7, the V gene TRBV9; maybe TRBD2 (5 bases). V lost 1 base, J lost 8 bases, and 13 bases lay in between. The CDR3 length is 13 residues. Germline assignment: CDR1 SGDLS and CDR2 YYNGEE. CDR3 region: CASSVSPGSQQYF. The CDR3 DNA sequence: TGTGCCAGCAGCGTATCCCCGGGGTCCCAGCAGTACTTC.

This chain links TRBV5-4 with TRBJ2-7; 14 nucleotides align to TRBD2. The trim removed 3 bases at V and 0 bases at J, leaving 8 bases unmatched. The CDR3 has 18 amino acids. From germline, CDR1 is SGHNT and CDR2 YYREEE (reference sequence). DNA of the CDR3: TGTGCCAGCAGCTCGGGACTAGCGGGAGAGAGGGCCTCCTACGAGCAGTACTTC. Protein: CASSSGLAGERASYEQYF.